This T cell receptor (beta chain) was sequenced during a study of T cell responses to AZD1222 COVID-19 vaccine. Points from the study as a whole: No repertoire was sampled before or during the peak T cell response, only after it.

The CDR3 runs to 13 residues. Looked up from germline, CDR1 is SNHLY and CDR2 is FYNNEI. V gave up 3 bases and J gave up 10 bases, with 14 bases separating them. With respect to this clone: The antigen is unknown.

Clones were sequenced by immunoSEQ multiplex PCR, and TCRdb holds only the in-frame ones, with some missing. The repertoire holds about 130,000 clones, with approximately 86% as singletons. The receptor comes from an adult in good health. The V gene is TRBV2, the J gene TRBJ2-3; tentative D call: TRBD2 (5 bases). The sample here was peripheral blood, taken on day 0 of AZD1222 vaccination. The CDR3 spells CASSEERRKAQYF. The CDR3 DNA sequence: TGTGCCAGCAGTGAGGAACGGAGGAAGGCGCAGTATTTT.